These 10 T cell receptor beta chains were all obtained from the same sample, sequenced in a study of beta chain features in type 1 diabetes. Study observations and caveats: Patients with Type 1 diabetes showed moderately but significantly shorter TCRB CDR3s in all four CD4+ subsets.

Expressed TCRB transcripts were sequenced because the isolated RNA had all been reverse transcribed beforehand. TCRdb's copy holds only in-frame clones and misses some; the assay was immunoSEQ multiplex PCR. The table lists hundreds of thousands of clones, over 10% of them singletons, with approximately 0.02% in the top ten. Antigens for these TCRs are unknown. The sequenced sample was naive CD4+ T cells from blood. These receptors all stem from a man between 18 and 29 years old with type 1 diabetes.

This clone was observed a handful of times. This chain joins TRBV5-1 and TRBJ2-5; 11 positions agree with TRBD2. This CDR3 has 16 residues. CDR1 is SGHRS, CDR2 YFSETQ, per germline. Losses at the gene ends were 5 bases for V and 3 bases for J; bases not matched to a gene: 9. CDR3 amino acids: CASRRPTSGDEETQYF. The CDR3 DNA reads TGCGCCAGCAGACGTCCGACTAGCGGGGATGAAGAGACCCAGTACTTC.

This chain links TRBV6-5 with TRBJ1-6; 7 positions match TRBD1. The V gene end was trimmed by 0 bases and the J gene end by 9 bases; junction bases not matched to a gene: 8. The CDR3 spans 16 residues. CDR1 is MNHEY and CDR2 is SVGAGI in the germline V gene. The CDR3 reads CASSYSGAGGGSPLHF. CDR3 nucleotides: TGTGCCAGCAGTTACTCTGGGGCAGGGGGAGGTTCACCCCTCCACTTT.

This clone was picked up a small number of times. The chain uses TRBV12-5 and TRBJ2-1; maybe TRBD1 (5 bases). Germline V gene data show CDR1 as LGHNT and CDR2 as FRNRAP. The CDR3 contains 13 residues. Deletions cut 2 bases from V and 4 bases from J, with 6 bases between. CDR3 nucleotide sequence: TGTGCTAGTGGTTTGCAGGGATACAATGAGCAGTTCTTC. Its protein is CASGLQGYNEQFF.

The chain uses TRBV30 and TRBJ1-2; TRBD1 aligns across 10 bases. V was clipped by 0 bases and J by 7 bases; unmatched bases: 8. This CDR3 is 15 amino acids long. Germline values: CDR1 GTSNPN, CDR2 SVGIG (reference sequence). CDR3 region: CAWSVGGQGSGGYTF. The CDR3, as DNA: TGTGCCTGGAGTGTAGGGGGACAGGGGAGTGGTGGCTACACCTTC.

This clone was counted only a few times. This sequence joins TRBV7-9 and TRBJ2-7; D unresolved. V was clipped by 1 base and J by 6 bases, with 13 bases between them. The CDR3 sequence is 14 residues long. Per germline, CDR1 SEHNR and CDR2 FQNEAQ (reference sequence). The CDR3 here is CASSLEGLSLEQYF. CDR3 coding DNA: TGTGCCAGCAGCTTAGAGGGATTATCCCTCGAGCAGTACTTC. The whole variable domain, remainder taken from reference TRBV7-9 and TRBJ2-7, is DTGVSQNPRHKITKRGQNVTFRCDPISEHNRLYWYRQTLGQGPEFLTYFQNEAQLEKSRLLSDRFSAERPKGSFSTLEIQRTEQGDSAMYLCASSLEGLSLEQYFGPGTRLTVT.

This chain uses TRBV9 with TRBJ2-1, with D perhaps TRBD2 (6 bases). Looked up from germline, CDR1 is SGDLS and CDR2 is YYNGEE. CDR3 size: 15 residues. Trimming left V 5 bases short and J 7 bases short, with 19 bases between. The CDR3 nucleotides are TGTGCCAGCAGTCCTCCCGGACTAATCGGGAATGAGCAGTTCTTC. It yields the protein CASSPPGLIGNEQFF.

The sample holds a few counts of this clone. This chain uses TRBV11-2 with TRBJ2-5; 8 positions match TRBD2. Per the germline V gene, CDR1 is SGHAT and CDR2 is FQNNGV. V lost 0 bases to trimming and J lost 2 bases; unmatched junction nucleotides: 8. This CDR3 spans 17 amino acids. CDR3 nucleotide sequence: TGTGCCAGCAGCTTAGATTATCGGCGGGGGGCTCAAGAGACCCAGTACTTC. Its translation: CASSLDYRRGAQETQYF.

This clone showed up just a few times. The rearrangement joins TRBV30 to TRBJ1-5; TRBD1 aligns across 7 bases. In germline, CDR1 is GTSNPN, CDR2 SVGIG (reference sequence). The CDR3 is 14 residues long. V was clipped by 2 bases and J by 6 bases; unmatched bases: 7. CDR3 sequence: CAWSRAQGGQPQHF. The CDR3 bases are TGTGCCTGGAGTCGGGCGCAGGGGGGTCAGCCCCAGCATTTT.

The chain carries TRBV11-1 and TRBJ2-5; 8 bases fit TRBD2. The CDR3 runs 16 residues. V lost 5 bases, J lost 5 bases, and 13 bases stayed unmatched. Germline lookup yields CDR1 SGHAT and CDR2 FQDESV (reference sequence). Here the CDR3 DNA reads TGTGCCAGCAGCACCCCGCCCGGGACTAGAAGGGAGACCCAGTACTTC. The encoded protein is CASSTPPGTRRETQYF.

This chain connects TRBV27 to TRBJ1-2; the match to TRBD1 covers 8 bases. The CDR3 totals 16 residues. V shed 5 bases, J shed 8 bases, and the junction held 16 bases outside the gene matches. The germline gives CDR1 MNHEY, CDR2 SMNVEV (reference sequence). The CDR3 bases are TGTGCCAGCAGTCCCTTGGGGGTTGGCAGGGGGCAGGGCTACACCTTC. This codes for CASSPLGVGRGQGYTF.